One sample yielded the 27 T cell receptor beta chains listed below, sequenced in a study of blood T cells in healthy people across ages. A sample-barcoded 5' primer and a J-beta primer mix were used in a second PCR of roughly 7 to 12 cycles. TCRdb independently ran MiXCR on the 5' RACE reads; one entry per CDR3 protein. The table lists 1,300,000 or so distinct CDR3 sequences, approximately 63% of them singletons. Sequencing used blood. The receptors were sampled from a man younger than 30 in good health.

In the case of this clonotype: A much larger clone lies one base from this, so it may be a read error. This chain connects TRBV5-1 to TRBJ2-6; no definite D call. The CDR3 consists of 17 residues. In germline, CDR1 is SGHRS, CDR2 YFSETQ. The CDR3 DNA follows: TGCACCAGCAGCTTGAATCCGACGGGTTCTGGGGCCAACGTCCTGACTTTC. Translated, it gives CTSSLNPTGSGANVLTF.

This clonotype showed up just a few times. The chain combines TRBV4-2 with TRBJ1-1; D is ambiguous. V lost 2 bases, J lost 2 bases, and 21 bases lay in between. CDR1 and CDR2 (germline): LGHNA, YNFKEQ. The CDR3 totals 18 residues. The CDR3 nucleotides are TGTGCCAGCAGCCAATATTCCTGGACTGTTATCGCCAACACTGAAGCTTTCTTT. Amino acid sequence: CASSQYSWTVIANTEAFF.

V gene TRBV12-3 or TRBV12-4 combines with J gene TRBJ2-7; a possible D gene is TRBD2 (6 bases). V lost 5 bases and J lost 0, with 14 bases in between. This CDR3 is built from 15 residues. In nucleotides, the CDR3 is TGTGCCAGCAGTGTGGGTGTGGAGGGCTCCTACGAGCAGTACTTC. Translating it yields CASSVGVEGSYEQYF.

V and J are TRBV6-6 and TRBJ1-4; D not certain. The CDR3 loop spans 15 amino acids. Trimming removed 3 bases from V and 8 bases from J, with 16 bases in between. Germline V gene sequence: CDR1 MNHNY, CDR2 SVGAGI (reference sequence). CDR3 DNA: TGTGCCAGCAGTTATCTCGGGGATCGGCGAGAAAAACTGTTTTTT. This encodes CASSYLGDRREKLFF.

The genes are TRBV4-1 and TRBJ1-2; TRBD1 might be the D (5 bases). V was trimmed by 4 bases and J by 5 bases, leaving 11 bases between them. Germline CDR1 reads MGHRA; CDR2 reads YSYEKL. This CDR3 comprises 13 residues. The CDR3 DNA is TGCGCCAGCAGCCCTGAGAGGGGTTATGGCTACACCTTC. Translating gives CASSPERGYGYTF.

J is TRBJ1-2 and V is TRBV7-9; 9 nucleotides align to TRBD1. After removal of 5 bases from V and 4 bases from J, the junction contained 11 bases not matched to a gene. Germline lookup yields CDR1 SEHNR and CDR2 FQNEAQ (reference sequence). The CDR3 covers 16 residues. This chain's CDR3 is CASSRQGGGLLYGYTF. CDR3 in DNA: TGTGCCAGCAGCAGACAGGGGGGGGGACTACTCTATGGCTACACCTTC.

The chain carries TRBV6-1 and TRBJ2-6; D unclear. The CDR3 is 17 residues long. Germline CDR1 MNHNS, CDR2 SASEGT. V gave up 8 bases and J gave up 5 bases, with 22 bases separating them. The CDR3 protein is CASLSSGDPARANVLTF. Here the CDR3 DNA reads TGTGCCAGCTTAAGCTCGGGCGATCCGGCGAGGGCCAACGTCCTGACTTTC.

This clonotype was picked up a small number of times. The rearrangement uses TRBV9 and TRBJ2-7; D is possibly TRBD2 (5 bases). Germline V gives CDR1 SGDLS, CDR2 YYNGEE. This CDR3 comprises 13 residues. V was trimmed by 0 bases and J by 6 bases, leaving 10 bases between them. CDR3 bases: TGTGCCAGCAGCGTAGGCTTAACTAGCGAGCAGTACTTC. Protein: CASSVGLTSEQYF.

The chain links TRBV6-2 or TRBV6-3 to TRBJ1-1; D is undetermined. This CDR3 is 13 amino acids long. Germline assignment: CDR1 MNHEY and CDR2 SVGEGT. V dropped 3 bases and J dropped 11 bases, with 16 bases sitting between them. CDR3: CASSYTAFRDAFF. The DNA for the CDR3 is TGTGCCAGCAGTTATACGGCCTTCCGTGACGCTTTCTTT.

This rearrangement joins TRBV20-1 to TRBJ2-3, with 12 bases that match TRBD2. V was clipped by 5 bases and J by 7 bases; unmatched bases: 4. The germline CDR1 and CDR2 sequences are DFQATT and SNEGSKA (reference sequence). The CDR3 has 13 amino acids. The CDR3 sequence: CSASSGGVNTQYF. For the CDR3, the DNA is TGCAGTGCTTCTAGCGGGGGGGTAAATACGCAGTATTTT.

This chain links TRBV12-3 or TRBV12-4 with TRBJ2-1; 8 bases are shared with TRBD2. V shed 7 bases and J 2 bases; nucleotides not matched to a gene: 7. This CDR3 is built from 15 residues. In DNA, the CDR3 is TGTGCCAGCATTGATACTAGCGGCGCCTACAATGAGCAGTTCTTC. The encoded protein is CASIDTSGAYNEQFF.

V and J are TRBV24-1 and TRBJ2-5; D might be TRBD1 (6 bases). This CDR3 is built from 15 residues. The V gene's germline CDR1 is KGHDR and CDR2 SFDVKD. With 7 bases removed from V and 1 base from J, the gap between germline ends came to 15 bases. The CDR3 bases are TGTGCCACCAGCCTACAGGGTCCAATCCAAGAGACCCAGTACTTC. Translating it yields CATSLQGPIQETQYF.

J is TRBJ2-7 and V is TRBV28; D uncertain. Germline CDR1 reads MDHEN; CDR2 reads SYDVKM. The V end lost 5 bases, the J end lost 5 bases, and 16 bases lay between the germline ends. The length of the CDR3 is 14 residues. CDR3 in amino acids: CASSVSGIFNEQYF. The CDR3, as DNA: TGTGCCAGCAGTGTCTCGGGTATCTTTAACGAGCAGTACTTC.

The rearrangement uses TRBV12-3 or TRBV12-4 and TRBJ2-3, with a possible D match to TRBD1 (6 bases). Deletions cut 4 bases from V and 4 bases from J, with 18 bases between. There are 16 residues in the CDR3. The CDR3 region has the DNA TGTGCCAGCAGTTCCCCCCAAGGGGGAGTAGCAGATACGCAGTATTTT. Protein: CASSSPQGGVADTQYF.

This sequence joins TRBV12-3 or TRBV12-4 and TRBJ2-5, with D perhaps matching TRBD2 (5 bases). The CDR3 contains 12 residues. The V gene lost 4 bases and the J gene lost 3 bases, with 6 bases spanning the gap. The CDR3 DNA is TGTGCCAGCAGTTCGAGGGAAGAGACCCAGTACTTC. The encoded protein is CASSSREETQYF.

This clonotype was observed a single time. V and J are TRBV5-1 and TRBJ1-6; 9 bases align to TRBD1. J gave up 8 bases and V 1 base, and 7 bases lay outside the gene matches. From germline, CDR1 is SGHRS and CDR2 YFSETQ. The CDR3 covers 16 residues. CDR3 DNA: TGCGCCAGCAGCTTGAAACAGGGGGCTGGTGATTCACCCCTCCACTTT. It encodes CASSLKQGAGDSPLHF.

The CDR3 region is CASGPWESETQYF. The CDR3, as DNA: TGTGCCAGCGGCCCCTGGGAATCAGAGACCCAGTACTTC. The chain is built from TRBV6-2 or TRBV6-3 and TRBJ2-7, with no clear D. The J call could be wrong; TRBJ2-5 is a better fit for the DNA end. The length of the CDR3 is 13 residues. Looked up from germline, CDR1 is MNHEY and CDR2 is SVGEGT.

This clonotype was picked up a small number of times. For the CDR3, the DNA is TGTGCCAGCAGCGTAGGTTCCGAGCGAGAGACCCAGTACTTC. Its protein is CASSVGSERETQYF. The V gene is TRBV9, the J gene TRBJ2-5; D not certain. Germline V lookup: CDR1 SGDLS, CDR2 YYNGEE. Trimming shortened V by 0 bases and J by 4 bases, and 10 bases separated the two germline ends. This CDR3 comprises 14 residues.

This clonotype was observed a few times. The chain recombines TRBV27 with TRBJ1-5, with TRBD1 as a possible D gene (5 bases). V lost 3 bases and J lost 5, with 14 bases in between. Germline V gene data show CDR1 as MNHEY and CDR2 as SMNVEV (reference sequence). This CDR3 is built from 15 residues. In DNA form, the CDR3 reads TGTGCCAGCAGTTTTTCCAGGGCGGCGCATCAGCCCCAGCATTTT. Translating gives CASSFSRAAHQPQHF.

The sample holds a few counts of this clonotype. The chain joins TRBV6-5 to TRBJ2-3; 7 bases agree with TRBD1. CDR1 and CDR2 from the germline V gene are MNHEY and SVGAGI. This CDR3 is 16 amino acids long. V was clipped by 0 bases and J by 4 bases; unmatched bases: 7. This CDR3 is CASSYSTGSGADTQYF. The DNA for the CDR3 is TGTGCCAGCAGTTACTCGACAGGGTCGGGTGCAGATACGCAGTATTTT.

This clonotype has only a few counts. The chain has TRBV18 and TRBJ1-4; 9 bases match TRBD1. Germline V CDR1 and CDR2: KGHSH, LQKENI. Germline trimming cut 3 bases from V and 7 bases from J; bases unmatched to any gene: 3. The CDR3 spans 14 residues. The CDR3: CASSPDRGGEKLFF. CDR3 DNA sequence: TGTGCCAGCTCACCGGACAGGGGAGGTGAAAAACTGTTTTTT.

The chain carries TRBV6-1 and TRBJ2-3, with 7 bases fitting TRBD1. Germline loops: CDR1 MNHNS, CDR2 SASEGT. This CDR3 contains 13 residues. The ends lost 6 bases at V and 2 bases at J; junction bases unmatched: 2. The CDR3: CASSGTDTDTQYF. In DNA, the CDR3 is TGTGCCAGCAGCGGGACAGACACAGATACGCAGTATTTT.

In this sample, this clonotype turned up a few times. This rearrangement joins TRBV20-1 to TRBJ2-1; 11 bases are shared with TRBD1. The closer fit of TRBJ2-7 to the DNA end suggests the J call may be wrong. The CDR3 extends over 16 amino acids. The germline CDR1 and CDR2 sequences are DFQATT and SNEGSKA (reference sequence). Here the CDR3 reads CSAPTGTGGSYNEQYF. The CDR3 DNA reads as TGCAGTGCTCCGACTGGGACAGGGGGTTCCTACAATGAGCAGTACTTC.

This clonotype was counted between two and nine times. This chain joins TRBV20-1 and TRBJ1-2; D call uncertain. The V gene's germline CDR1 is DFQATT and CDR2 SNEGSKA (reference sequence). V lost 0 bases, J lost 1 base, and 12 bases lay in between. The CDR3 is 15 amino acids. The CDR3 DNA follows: TGCAGTGCTAGAGATGGCCGGAAGGTTAACTATGGCTACACCTTC. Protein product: CSARDGRKVNYGYTF.

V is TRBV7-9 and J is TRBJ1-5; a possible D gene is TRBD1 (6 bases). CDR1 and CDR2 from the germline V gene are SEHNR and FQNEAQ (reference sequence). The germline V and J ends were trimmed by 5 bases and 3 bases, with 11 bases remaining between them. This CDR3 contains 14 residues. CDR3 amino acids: CASSQGGPNQPQHF. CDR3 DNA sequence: TGTGCCAGCAGCCAAGGGGGGCCCAATCAGCCCCAGCATTTT.

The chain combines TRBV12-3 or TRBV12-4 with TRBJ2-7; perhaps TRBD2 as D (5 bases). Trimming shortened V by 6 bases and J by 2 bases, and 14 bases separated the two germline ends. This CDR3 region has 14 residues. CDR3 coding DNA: TGTGCCAGCAGACTGAGCGGATCCGCCTACGAGCAGTACTTC. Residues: CASRLSGSAYEQYF.

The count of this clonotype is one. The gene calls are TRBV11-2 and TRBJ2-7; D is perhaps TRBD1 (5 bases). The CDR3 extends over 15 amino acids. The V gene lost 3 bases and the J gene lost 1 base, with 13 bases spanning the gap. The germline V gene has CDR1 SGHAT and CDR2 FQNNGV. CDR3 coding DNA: TGTGCCAGCAGCTTCGGACACGAAGGATCCTACGAGCAGTACTTC. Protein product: CASSFGHEGSYEQYF.